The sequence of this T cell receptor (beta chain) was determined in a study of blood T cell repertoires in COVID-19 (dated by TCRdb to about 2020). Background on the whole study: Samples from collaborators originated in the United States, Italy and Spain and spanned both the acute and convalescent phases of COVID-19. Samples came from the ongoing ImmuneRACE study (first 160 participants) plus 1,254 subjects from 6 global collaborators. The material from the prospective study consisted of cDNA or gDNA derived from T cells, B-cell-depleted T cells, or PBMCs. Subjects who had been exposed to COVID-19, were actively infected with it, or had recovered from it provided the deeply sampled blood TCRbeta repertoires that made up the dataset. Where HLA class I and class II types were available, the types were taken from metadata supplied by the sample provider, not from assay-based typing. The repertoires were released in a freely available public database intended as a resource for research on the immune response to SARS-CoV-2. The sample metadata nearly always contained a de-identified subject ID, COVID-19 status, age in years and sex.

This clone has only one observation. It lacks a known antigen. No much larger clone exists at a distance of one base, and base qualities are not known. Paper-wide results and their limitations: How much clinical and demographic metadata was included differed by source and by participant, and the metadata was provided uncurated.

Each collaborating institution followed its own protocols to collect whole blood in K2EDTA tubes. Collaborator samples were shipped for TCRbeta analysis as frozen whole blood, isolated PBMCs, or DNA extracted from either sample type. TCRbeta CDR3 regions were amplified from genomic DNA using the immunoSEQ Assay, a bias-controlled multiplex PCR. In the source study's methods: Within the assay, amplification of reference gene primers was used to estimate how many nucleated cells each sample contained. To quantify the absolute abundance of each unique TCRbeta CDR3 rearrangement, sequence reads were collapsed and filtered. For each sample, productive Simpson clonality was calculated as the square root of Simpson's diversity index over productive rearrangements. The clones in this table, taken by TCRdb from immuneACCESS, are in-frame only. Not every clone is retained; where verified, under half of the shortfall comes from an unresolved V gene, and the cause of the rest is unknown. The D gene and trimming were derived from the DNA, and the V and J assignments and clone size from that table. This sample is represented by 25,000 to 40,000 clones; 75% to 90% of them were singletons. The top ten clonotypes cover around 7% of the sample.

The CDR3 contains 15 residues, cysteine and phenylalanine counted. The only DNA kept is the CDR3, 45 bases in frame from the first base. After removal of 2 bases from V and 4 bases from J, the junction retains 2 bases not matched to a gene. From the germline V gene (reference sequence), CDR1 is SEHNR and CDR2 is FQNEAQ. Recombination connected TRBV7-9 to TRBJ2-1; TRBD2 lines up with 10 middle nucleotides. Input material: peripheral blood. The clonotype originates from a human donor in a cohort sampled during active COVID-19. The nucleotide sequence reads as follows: TGTGCCAGCAGCTTACTAGCGGGAGCTTACAATGAGCAGTTCTTC. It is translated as CASSLLAGAYNEQFF.